The 30 T cell receptor beta chains below were found in one sample sequenced in a study of blood T cell repertoires in COVID-19. Using immunoSEQ multiplex PCR, the repertoire was profiled, and TCRdb retains in-frame clones only, with some absent. The sample includes approximately 15,000 clones, around 90% of them seen just once. The sequenced sample consisted of peripheral blood. These receptors were taken from a man aged 55 to 70 with acute or convalescent COVID-19.

The rearrangement joins TRBV28 to TRBJ1-1; no clear D gene. Germline CDR1 reads MDHEN; CDR2 reads SYDVKM. Trimming pared 3 bases from V and 0 bases from J, leaving 20 bases between. The CDR3 extends over 18 amino acids. The DNA of the CDR3 is TGTGCCAGCAGTTTCTCCCGGATAAAAAGACTACTGAACACTGAAGCTTTCTTT. This translates into CASSFSRIKRLLNTEAFF.

The gene calls are TRBV5-5 and TRBJ1-5; a possible D gene is TRBD1 (5 bases). The CDR3 extends over 14 amino acids. CDR1 SGHKS and CDR2 YYEKEE come from the germline V gene (reference sequence). V was cut by 3 bases and J by 0 bases, with 7 bases left in between. DNA for the CDR3: TGTGCCAGCAGCTCCGACAGTAGCAATCAGCCCCAGCATTTT. It is translated as CASSSDSSNQPQHF.

The chain joins TRBV11-2 to TRBJ2-1; TRBD2 agrees at 7 bases. Germline CDR1 reads SGHAT; CDR2 reads FQNNGV. The CDR3 runs 12 residues. V lost 7 bases and J lost 4; bases outside the gene matches: 1. The CDR3 reads CASTGGYNEQFF. The CDR3 coding sequence is TGTGCCAGCACCGGGGGGTACAATGAGCAGTTCTTC.

This clone was detected only a few times. This sequence joins TRBV28 and TRBJ1-1; perhaps TRBD1 as D (6 bases). Germline assignment: CDR1 MDHEN and CDR2 SYDVKM. CDR3 length: 14 amino acids. Trimming stripped 5 bases from V and 0 bases from J, with 10 bases between. CDR3 residues: CASSPGAMNTEAFF. The DNA of the CDR3 is TGTGCCAGCAGTCCAGGGGCCATGAACACTGAAGCTTTCTTT. Full variable domain (missing parts from reference TRBV28 and TRBJ1-1): DVKVTQSSRYLVKRTGEKVFLECVQDMDHENMFWYRQDPGLGLRLIYFSYDVKMKEKGDIPEGYSVSREKKERFSLILESASTNQTSMYLCASSPGAMNTEAFFGQGTRLTVV.

This rearrangement joins TRBV24-1 to TRBJ1-5; D unclear. V lost 9 bases to trimming and J lost 3 bases, with 17 bases between them. The CDR3 has 15 residues. Germline-derived CDR1 and CDR2 are KGHDR and SFDVKD. The CDR3 reads CATGSGKSSNQPQHF. In DNA, the CDR3 is TGTGCCACCGGGTCCGGGAAATCCTCCAATCAGCCCCAGCATTTT.

This clone was seen a single time. The V gene is TRBV30, the J gene TRBJ1-4; D unresolved. CDR1 and CDR2 (germline): GTSNPN, SVGIG (reference sequence). This CDR3 has 14 amino acids. Trimming took off 2 bases at V and 7 bases at J, with 14 bases between the two ends. CDR3 in DNA: TGTGCCTGGAGTCCGAGCGGGAGGAGTGAAAAACTGTTTTTT. It is translated as CAWSPSGRSEKLFF.

The rearrangement links TRBV5-5 to TRBJ1-1; 7 bases agree with TRBD1. The ends lost 4 bases at V and 5 bases at J; junction bases unmatched: 11. Per the germline V gene, CDR1 is SGHKS and CDR2 is YYEKEE (reference sequence). This CDR3 comprises 15 residues. The chain's CDR3 is CASSEARQGGTEAFF. In DNA, the CDR3 is TGTGCCAGCAGCGAAGCCCGACAGGGTGGGACTGAAGCTTTCTTT. Variable domain in full (rest from reference TRBV5-5 and TRBJ1-1): DAGVTQSPTHLIKTRGQQVTLRCSPISGHKSVSWYQQVLGQGPQFIFQYYEKEERGRGNFPDRFSARQFPNYSSELNVNALLLGDSALYLCASSEARQGGTEAFFGQGTRLTVV.

This clone was detected only once. The chain is built from TRBV10-2 and TRBJ1-1; D unclear. The CDR3 has 13 amino acids. CDR1 and CDR2 from the germline V gene are WSHSY and SAAADI. Trimming took 3 bases from V and 5 from J, leaving 10 bases between them. CDR3 sequence reads: CASSDRGQTEAFF. DNA for the CDR3: TGCGCCAGCAGTGATCGAGGGCAAACTGAAGCTTTCTTT.

The V gene is TRBV19, the J gene TRBJ2-2; possible D gene TRBD2, 6 bases. CDR1 is LNHDA, CDR2 SQIVND, per germline (reference sequence). Trimming stripped 3 bases from V and 7 bases from J, with 9 bases between. The CDR3 length is 13 residues. The CDR3 loop is CASSMTRYGELFF. CDR3 coding DNA: TGTGCCAGTAGTATGACTAGATACGGGGAGCTGTTTTTT.

This sequence joins TRBV20-1 and TRBJ1-2, with D unresolved. The CDR3 is 14 amino acids. Per the germline V gene, CDR1 is DFQATT and CDR2 is SNEGSKA (reference sequence). The V gene lost 3 bases and the J gene lost 8 bases, with 19 bases spanning the gap. The CDR3 region is CSASAARGVDGYTF. The CDR3 DNA is TGCAGTGCTAGTGCGGCCCGGGGAGTGGACGGCTACACCTTC.

V usage is TRBV7-6 and J usage is TRBJ2-2; D remains unclear. The CDR3 length is 13 residues. Trimming took off 5 bases at V and 7 bases at J, with 11 bases between the two ends. The germline gives CDR1 SGHVS, CDR2 FNYEAQ. The CDR3 coding sequence is TGTGCCAGCAGCCAAGGCGGCAGCGGGGAGCTGTTTTTT. Translated: CASSQGGSGELFF.

The J gene is TRBJ1-5, the V gene TRBV10-2; 10 bases fit TRBD1. From germline, CDR1 is WSHSY and CDR2 SAAADI. The junction had 10 bases not matched to a gene; V was cut back by 8 bases and J by 6 bases. The CDR3 runs to 15 residues. The CDR3 coding sequence is TGCGCCAGCGACGAAACCGGGACAGGGGTTCAGCCCCAGCATTTT. Protein sequence: CASDETGTGVQPQHF.

The rearrangement uses TRBV9 and TRBJ2-5, with D perhaps matching TRBD1 (5 bases). The CDR3 length is 14 residues. Germline assignment: CDR1 SGDLS and CDR2 YYNGEE. V was clipped by 0 bases and J by 2 bases, with 8 bases between them. CDR3: CASSVGPGQETQYF. For the CDR3, the DNA is TGTGCCAGCAGCGTAGGGCCAGGGCAAGAGACCCAGTACTTC.

The CDR3 DNA sequence: TGTGCCAGCAGGGGTGGACAGTATGGCTACACCTTC. This translates into CASRGGQYGYTF. This rearrangement joins TRBV27 to TRBJ1-2; TRBD1 might be the D (6 bases). V lost 6 bases, J lost 5 bases, and 10 bases lay in between. This CDR3 is 12 amino acids long. Germline CDR1 is MNHEY and CDR2 is SMNVEV (reference sequence).

The V gene is TRBV11-2, the J gene TRBJ1-2; 7 bases map to TRBD1. Germline V gene sequence: CDR1 SGHAT, CDR2 FQNNGV. The ends lost 3 bases at V and 5 bases at J; junction bases unmatched: 12. The CDR3 runs 16 residues. This CDR3 reads CASSFCRGPIRYGYTF. In nucleotides, the CDR3 is TGTGCCAGCAGCTTTTGTAGGGGGCCTATTCGGTATGGCTACACCTTC.

The chain couples TRBV6-1 to TRBJ1-6, with no clear D. V lost 3 bases to trimming and J lost 3 bases, with 3 bases between them. Germline loops: CDR1 MNHNS, CDR2 SASEGT. This CDR3 is 13 amino acids long. The CDR3: CASSDRYNSPLHF. The DNA of the CDR3 is TGTGCCAGCAGTGATCGCTATAATTCACCCCTCCACTTT.

The chain recombines TRBV27 with TRBJ2-4; 10 nucleotides match TRBD1. V shed 3 bases, J shed 7 bases, and the junction held 6 bases outside the gene matches. Germline CDR1 MNHEY, CDR2 SMNVEV (reference sequence). The CDR3 runs 15 residues. The CDR3 region is CASSLVGQGTNIQYF. CDR3 DNA: TGTGCCAGCAGTTTGGTGGGACAGGGGACGAACATTCAGTACTTC.

This chain uses TRBV5-1 with TRBJ2-3; tentatively, D is TRBD1 (6 bases). Between the trimmed V and J ends, which lost 0 bases and 0 bases, there was a span of 8 bases. This CDR3 is built from 15 residues. The germline V gene has CDR1 SGHRS and CDR2 YFSETQ. This chain's CDR3 is CASSLGQGSTDTQYF. The CDR3 bases are TGCGCCAGCAGCTTGGGGCAGGGGAGCACAGATACGCAGTATTTT.

The chain carries TRBV27 and TRBJ2-7, with 8 bases identical to TRBD2. The germline gives CDR1 MNHEY, CDR2 SMNVEV (reference sequence). V lost 3 bases, J lost 6 bases, and 10 bases stayed unmatched. The CDR3 runs 15 residues. The CDR3 sequence: CASSLGPGGQAEQYF. In DNA, the CDR3 is TGTGCCAGCAGTTTGGGCCCGGGAGGGCAGGCCGAGCAGTACTTC.

The chain recombines TRBV7-9 with TRBJ2-7; a weak D match, TRBD2 (5 bases). The germline V gene encodes CDR1 SEHNR and CDR2 FQNEAQ (reference sequence). Trimming pared 2 bases from V and 3 bases from J, leaving 11 bases between. The CDR3 covers 14 residues. CDR3 region: CASSLSRGIYEQYF. The CDR3 DNA follows: TGTGCCAGCAGCTTAAGTCGAGGGATCTACGAGCAGTACTTC. The variable domain in full, completed from reference TRBV7-9 and TRBJ2-7, reads DTGVSQNPRHKITKRGQNVTFRCDPISEHNRLYWYRQTLGQGPEFLTYFQNEAQLEKSRLLSDRFSAERPKGSFSTLEIQRTEQGDSAMYLCASSLSRGIYEQYFGPGTRLTVT.

The rearrangement uses TRBV7-9 and TRBJ2-7; 8 bases map to TRBD1. This CDR3 is built from 13 residues. Germline CDR1 is SEHNR and CDR2 is FQNEAQ (reference sequence). V dropped 3 bases and J dropped 4; count of bases not matched to a gene: 2. The CDR3 nucleotides are TGTGCCAGCAGCTTCGACAGGGGTTACGAGCAGTACTTC. It translates to CASSFDRGYEQYF.

This chain joins TRBV10-2 and TRBJ2-3; the match to TRBD2 covers 10 bases. J gave up 0 bases and V 8 bases, and 11 bases lay outside the gene matches. Germline lookup yields CDR1 WSHSY and CDR2 SAAADI. This CDR3 has 17 residues. The CDR3 loop is CASGRLAGAPSTDTQYF. For the CDR3, the DNA is TGCGCCAGCGGCCGCCTAGCGGGGGCCCCTAGCACAGATACGCAGTATTTT.

The chain joins TRBV19 to TRBJ1-5; 11 bases align to TRBD1. Germline loops: CDR1 LNHDA, CDR2 SQIVND (reference sequence). Trimming cost V 6 bases and J 7 bases; bases outside gene matches: 8. The CDR3 is 15 residues long. The CDR3 protein is CASRISGQGEQPQHF. The CDR3 nucleotides are TGTGCCAGTAGAATCTCGGGACAGGGGGAACAGCCCCAGCATTTT. The full variable domain, rest sourced from reference TRBV19 and TRBJ1-5, is DGGITQSPKYLFRKEGQNVTLSCEQNLNHDAMYWYRQDPGQGLRLIYYSQIVNDFQKGDIAEGYSVSREKKESFPLTVTSAQKNPTAFYLCASRISGQGEQPQHFGDGTRLSIL.

The chain links TRBV7-9 to TRBJ2-4; 7 bases match TRBD1. With 4 bases clipped from V and 6 bases from J, the junction kept 12 bases outside the gene matches. Germline-derived CDR1 and CDR2 are SEHNR and FQNEAQ (reference sequence). The CDR3 contains 16 residues. CDR3: CASSSRRTGAGNIQYF. CDR3 bases: TGTGCCAGCAGCTCCAGACGCACAGGGGCGGGAAACATTCAGTACTTC.

The chain carries TRBV5-5 and TRBJ2-6; perhaps TRBD1 as D (5 bases). The germline gives CDR1 SGHKS, CDR2 YYEKEE (reference sequence). V was pared by 2 bases and J by 4 bases, with 10 bases between. The CDR3 has 15 residues. CDR3 protein: CASSLGASGANVLTF. The CDR3 nucleotides read TGTGCCAGCAGCTTAGGGGCGTCGGGGGCCAACGTCCTGACTTTC.

The V gene is TRBV6-2 or TRBV6-3, the J gene TRBJ1-5; possible D gene TRBD1, 6 bases. CDR3 size: 16 residues. Germline CDR1 and CDR2: MNHEY and SVGEGT. V was pared by 0 bases and J by 1 base, with 10 bases between. This CDR3 reads CASSYSRGLSNQPQHF. The DNA of the CDR3 is TGTGCCAGCAGTTACTCCAGGGGTTTAAGCAATCAGCCCCAGCATTTT.

The chain links TRBV19 to TRBJ1-1, with TRBD1 identical over 10 bases. CDR1 and CDR2 from the germline V gene are LNHDA and SQIVND (reference sequence). The V and J ends lost 7 bases and 5 bases, in that order; junction bases with no gene match: 7. This CDR3 has 14 residues. The CDR3 nucleotides read TGTGCCAGTACCCTAGACAGGGGGCGGACTGAAGCTTTCTTT. It specifies CASTLDRGRTEAFF. The full variable domain, completed using reference TRBV19 and TRBJ1-1, is DGGITQSPKYLFRKEGQNVTLSCEQNLNHDAMYWYRQDPGQGLRLIYYSQIVNDFQKGDIAEGYSVSREKKESFPLTVTSAQKNPTAFYLCASTLDRGRTEAFFGQGTRLTVV.

This chain joins TRBV10-1 and TRBJ1-1; D may be TRBD1 (6 bases). Germline V gene lookup returns CDR1 WNHNN and CDR2 SYGVQD (reference sequence). CDR3 length equals 15 residues. Trimming took 2 bases from V and 3 from J, leaving 13 bases between them. Here the CDR3 DNA reads TGCGCCAGCAGTGAGAGCCGGGCAGGGGACACTGAAGCTTTCTTT. It translates to CASSESRAGDTEAFF.

The chain is built from TRBV14 and TRBJ2-7, with 9 bases identical to TRBD1. Germline V gene sequence: CDR1 SGHDN, CDR2 FVKESK. V gave up 3 bases and J gave up 5 bases; unmatched junction bases: 8. The CDR3 covers 15 residues. This CDR3 is CASSQGTGGSDEQYF. The DNA of the CDR3 is TGTGCCAGCAGCCAGGGAACAGGGGGCAGCGACGAGCAGTACTTC.

Here the CDR3 reads CASSLLRGLAGNNEQFF. The CDR3 DNA reads TGTGCCAGCAGTTTATTACGGGGGCTAGCGGGTAACAATGAGCAGTTCTTC. The chain couples TRBV28 to TRBJ2-1; TRBD2 matches at 8 bases. This CDR3 is 17 amino acids long. The junction had 10 bases not matched to a gene; V was cut back by 1 base and J by 5 bases. CDR1 and CDR2 from the germline V gene are MDHEN and SYDVKM.